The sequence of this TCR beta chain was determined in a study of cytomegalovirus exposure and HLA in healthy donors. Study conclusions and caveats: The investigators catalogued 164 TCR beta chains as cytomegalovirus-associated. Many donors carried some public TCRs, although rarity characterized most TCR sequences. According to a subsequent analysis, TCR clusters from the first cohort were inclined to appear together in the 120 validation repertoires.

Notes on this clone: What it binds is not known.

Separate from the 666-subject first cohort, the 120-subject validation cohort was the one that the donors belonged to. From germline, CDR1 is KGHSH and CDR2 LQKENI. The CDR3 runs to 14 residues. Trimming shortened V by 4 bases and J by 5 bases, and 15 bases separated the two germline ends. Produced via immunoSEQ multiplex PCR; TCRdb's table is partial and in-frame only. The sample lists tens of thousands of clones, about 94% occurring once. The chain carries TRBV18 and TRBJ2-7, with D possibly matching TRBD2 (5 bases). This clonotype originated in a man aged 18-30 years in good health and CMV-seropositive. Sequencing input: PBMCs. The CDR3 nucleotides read TGTGCCAGCTCACTAAAGGTCCGGGGAGACGAGCAGTACTTC. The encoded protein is CASSLKVRGDEQYF.